The 19 T cell receptor beta chains listed next were all sequenced from one sample in a study of radiotherapy plus CTLA-4 blockade in lung cancer. Data came from immunoSEQ multiplex PCR; TCRdb stores just in-frame clones and leaves some out. The top ten clones hold roughly 4% of a sample with 50,000 to 70,000 clones, about three quarters of them seen once. The sample here was peripheral blood, taken from a patient treated with radiotherapy plus ipilimumab. These receptors were collected from a human donor with non-small cell lung cancer who had a partial response to radiotherapy plus ipilimumab.

The chain combines TRBV6-5 with TRBJ1-3; D gene ambiguous. The V end was cut by 0 bases, the J end by 2 bases, with 8 bases between. Germline V gene sequence: CDR1 MNHEY, CDR2 SVGAGI. The CDR3 runs to 15 residues. CDR3 in DNA: TGTGCCAGCAGTTACTCCCAGTCCCCTGGAAACACCATATATTTT. The encoded protein is CASSYSQSPGNTIYF.

This clone has a handful of counts. V usage is TRBV7-3 and J usage is TRBJ2-5; 9 bases are a match to TRBD1. J gave up 5 bases and V 2 bases, and 6 bases lay outside the gene matches. Germline V gene sequence: CDR1 SGHTA, CDR2 FQGTGA. The CDR3 spans 15 residues. The CDR3 sequence is CASSLGGTGYETQYF. The CDR3 nucleotides read TGTGCCAGCAGCTTAGGGGGGACAGGGTACGAGACCCAGTACTTC.

This sequence joins TRBV7-2 and TRBJ2-3, with TRBD2 matching over 9 bases. The V and J ends lost 5 bases and 0 bases, in that order; junction bases with no gene match: 12. CDR1 is SGHTA and CDR2 is FQGNSA in the germline V gene. This CDR3 has 18 amino acids. The CDR3 loop is CASSHSGIAGASTDTQYF. DNA for the CDR3: TGTGCCAGCAGCCATAGCGGTATAGCGGGGGCTAGCACAGATACGCAGTATTTT.

The chain joins TRBV28 to TRBJ2-3; a weak D match, TRBD2 (7 bases). V lost 1 base and J 2 bases, leaving 16 bases between the germline ends. The germline CDR1 and CDR2 sequences are MDHEN and SYDVKM. CDR3 length: 17 residues. This CDR3 reads CASSLLYRGAFTDTQYF. CDR3 bases: TGTGCCAGCAGTTTATTATACCGGGGGGCTTTCACAGATACGCAGTATTTT.

This chain uses TRBV4-1 with TRBJ1-3; possible D gene TRBD1, 6 bases. Trimming shortened V by 1 base and J by 2 bases, and 12 bases separated the two germline ends. The CDR3 is made up of 16 amino acids. From germline, CDR1 is MGHRA and CDR2 YSYEKL. The chain's CDR3 is CASSQGWGGTGNTIYF. The CDR3 DNA follows: TGCGCCAGCAGCCAAGGGTGGGGGGGCACTGGAAACACCATATATTTT.

The chain couples TRBV10-2 to TRBJ2-2; possibly TRBD2 for D (5 bases). Germline CDR1 WSHSY, CDR2 SAAADI. CDR3 size: 14 residues. Trimming pared 2 bases from V and 4 bases from J, leaving 8 bases between. CDR3 DNA sequence: TGCGCCAGCAGTGAGGGAGGACTCACCGGGGAGCTGTTTTTT. Translating gives CASSEGGLTGELFF.

The chain has TRBV6-1 and TRBJ2-3, with 9 bases identical to TRBD1. There are 14 residues in the CDR3. CDR1 is MNHNS, CDR2 SASEGT, per germline. The trim removed 8 bases at V and 4 bases at J, leaving 7 bases unmatched. The CDR3: CASSRTGVADTQYF. DNA of the CDR3: TGTGCCAGCTCTCGGACAGGGGTGGCAGATACGCAGTATTTT.

The CDR3 loop is CASSGIGLWEQYF. CDR3 sequence (DNA): TGTGCCAGCAGTGGAATAGGACTTTGGGAGCAGTACTTC. The J gene is TRBJ2-7, the V gene TRBV2; D is possibly TRBD2 (5 bases). Trimming removed 4 bases from V and 7 bases from J, with 14 bases in between. Germline CDR1 reads SNHLY; CDR2 reads FYNNEI. The CDR3 runs 13 residues.

This clone has only a few counts. V usage is TRBV7-9 and J usage is TRBJ1-4, with 7 positions matching TRBD1. Trimming took 5 bases from V and 5 from J; bases not matched to a gene: 5. Germline V lookup: CDR1 SEHNR, CDR2 FQNEAQ (reference sequence). There are 14 residues in the CDR3. The CDR3 sequence is CASSHDRVNEKLFF. CDR3 sequence (DNA): TGTGCCAGCAGCCACGACAGGGTCAATGAAAAACTGTTTTTT.

The chain carries TRBV6-1 and TRBJ1-1; maybe TRBD1 (5 bases). Looked up from germline, CDR1 is MNHNS and CDR2 is SASEGT. V was shortened by 2 bases and J by 1 base, with 11 bases between the two germline ends. The CDR3 sequence is 15 residues long. The CDR3 DNA is TGTGCCAGCAGTGAAATCATGGGGCAGAACACTGAAGCTTTCTTT. Translated, it gives CASSEIMGQNTEAFF.

The V call is TRBV5-4, the J call TRBJ2-7; TRBD1 agrees at 9 bases. The V segment lost 4 bases and the J segment 0 bases; nucleotides outside the gene matches: 5. The CDR3 has 15 residues. CDR1 SGHNT and CDR2 YYREEE come from the germline V gene (reference sequence). CDR3 DNA sequence: TGTGCCAGCAGCGATGGGACAGGGTCCTCCTACGAGCAGTACTTC. Translated: CASSDGTGSSYEQYF.

The genes are TRBV7-3 and TRBJ2-3; D may be TRBD1 (6 bases). Germline values: CDR1 SGHTA, CDR2 FQGTGA. Trimming pared 5 bases from V and 6 bases from J, leaving 15 bases between. The CDR3 totals 14 residues. The CDR3 sequence is CASSPQGSQDTQYF. The DNA for the CDR3 is TGTGCCAGCAGCCCCCAGGGGTCGCAGGATACGCAGTATTTT.

The chain joins TRBV28 to TRBJ2-1; no definite D call. Trimming cost V 1 base and J 3 bases, with 4 bases left between them. Germline loops: CDR1 MDHEN, CDR2 SYDVKM. The CDR3 is 13 residues long. The DNA of the CDR3 is TGTGCCAGCAGTTTATCAAACTACAATGAGCAGTTCTTC. Translation: CASSLSNYNEQFF.

V is TRBV29-1 and J is TRBJ2-1; 9 nucleotides agree with TRBD1. Germline CDR1 and CDR2: SQVTM and ANQGSEA. The CDR3 length is 14 residues. The V and J ends lost 6 bases and 6 bases, in that order; junction bases with no gene match: 9. This CDR3 is CSVAGQGFPNEQFF. Written as DNA, the CDR3 is TGCAGCGTCGCGGGACAGGGATTCCCCAATGAGCAGTTCTTC.

This chain uses TRBV7-2 with TRBJ2-7; 8 bases map to TRBD1. Per germline, CDR1 SGHTA and CDR2 FQGNSA. This CDR3 spans 14 amino acids. Trimming cost V 4 bases and J 5 bases; bases outside gene matches: 7. Here the CDR3 DNA reads TGTGCCAGCAGCTACGACAGGGGAAAAGACGAGCAGTACTTC. As protein: CASSYDRGKDEQYF.

This clone was seen only once. The chain joins TRBV19 to TRBJ2-3; possibly TRBD1 for D (5 bases). Germline CDR1 reads LNHDA; CDR2 reads SQIVND (reference sequence). There are 14 residues in the CDR3. Trimming stripped 3 bases from V and 7 bases from J, with 14 bases between. DNA for the CDR3: TGTGCCAGTAGTATTCTTCAGGGTCCAAATACGCAGTATTTT. This codes for CASSILQGPNTQYF.

The chain couples TRBV5-1 to TRBJ2-7, with D possibly matching TRBD1 (5 bases). Trimming pared 0 bases from V and 6 bases from J, leaving 10 bases between. CDR3 size: 13 residues. The V gene's germline CDR1 is SGHRS and CDR2 YFSETQ. CDR3: CASSLETVSEQYF. CDR3 nucleotide sequence: TGCGCCAGCAGCTTGGAGACAGTTTCCGAGCAGTACTTC.

The rearrangement joins TRBV5-4 to TRBJ2-2, with D possibly TRBD1 on 5 matching bases. This CDR3 region has 15 residues. The germline gives CDR1 SGHNT, CDR2 YYREEE (reference sequence). V was trimmed by 4 bases and J by 2 bases, leaving 12 bases between them. The CDR3 DNA follows: TGTGCCAGCAGCCCTCAAGACAGAAACACCGGGGAGCTGTTTTTT. Amino acid sequence: CASSPQDRNTGELFF.

The gene calls are TRBV7-2 and TRBJ1-5; 8 positions agree with TRBD1. Trimming cost V 0 bases and J 7 bases; bases outside gene matches: 5. The germline gives CDR1 SGHTA, CDR2 FQGNSA. The CDR3 consists of 15 residues. CDR3 in amino acids: CASSLASTGEQPQHF. DNA for the CDR3: TGTGCCAGCAGCTTAGCGTCGACAGGGGAACAGCCCCAGCATTTT.